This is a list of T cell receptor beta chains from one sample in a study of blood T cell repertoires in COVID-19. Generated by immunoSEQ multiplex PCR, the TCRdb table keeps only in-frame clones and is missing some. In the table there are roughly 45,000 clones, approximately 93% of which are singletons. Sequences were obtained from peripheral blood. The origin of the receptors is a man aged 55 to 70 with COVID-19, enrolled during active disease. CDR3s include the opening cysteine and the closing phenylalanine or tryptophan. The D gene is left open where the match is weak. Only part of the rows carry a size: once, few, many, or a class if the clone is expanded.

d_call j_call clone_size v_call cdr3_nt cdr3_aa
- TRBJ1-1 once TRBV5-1 TGCGCCAGCAGCTTGGATCCCCCACCCGGCACTGAAGCTTTCTTT CASSLDPPPGTEAFF
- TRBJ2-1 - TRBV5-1 TGCGCCAGCAGCTTGCAGGCTGGGGGGAATGAGCAGTTCTTC CASSLQAGGNEQFF
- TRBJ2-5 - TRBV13 TGTGCCAGCAGCCTCAGGAGAGGGGGGGAGAACCAAGAGACCCAGTACTTC CASSLRRGGENQETQYF
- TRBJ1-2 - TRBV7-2 TGTGCCAGCAGCTTATGGGAGAATGGCTACACCTTC CASSLWENGYTF
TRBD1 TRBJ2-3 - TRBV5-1 TGCGCCAGCAGCACGACAGGGGGAAATACGCAGTATTTT CASSTTGGNTQYF
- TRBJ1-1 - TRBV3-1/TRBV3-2 TGTGCCAGCAGCCAAGCAGGGATGAACACTGAAGCTTTCTTT CASSQAGMNTEAFF
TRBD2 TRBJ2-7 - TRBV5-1 TGCGCCAGCAGTAAAACCGGGGCTAGCGGGGGGTACGAGCAGTACTTC CASSKTGASGGYEQYF
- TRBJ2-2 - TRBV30 TGTGCCTGGAGTGTGATCCGGGGGACCGGGGAGCTGTTTTTT CAWSVIRGTGELFF
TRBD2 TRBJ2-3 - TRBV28 TGTGCCAGCAGTTTCGGGGGGACTAGCGGGAGGGGTCTGGCCATCACAGATACGCAGTATTTT CASSFGGTSGRGLAITDTQYF
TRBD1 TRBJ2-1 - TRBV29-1 TGCAGCGCACGACGTTTGGGACAGGCGCAGGAATACAATGAGCAGTTCTTC CSARRLGQAQEYNEQFF
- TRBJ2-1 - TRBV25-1 TGTGCCAGCAGTGAAGACATGAGCTCCTACAATGAGCAGTTCTTC CASSEDMSSYNEQFF
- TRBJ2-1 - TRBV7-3 TGTGCCAGCAGCGCAGGGATCTCCTACAATGAGCAGTTCTTC CASSAGISYNEQFF
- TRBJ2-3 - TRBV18 TGTGCCAGCTCACCCTTGGCGGGGGCCTCCACAGATACGCAGTATTTT CASSPLAGASTDTQYF
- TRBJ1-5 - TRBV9 TGTGCCAGCAGCCCAGGGGAGCGCCAGCCCCAGCATTTT CASSPGERQPQHF
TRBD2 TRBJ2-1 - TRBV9 TGTGCCAGCAGCGTAGAGGGGCTAGCGGGTAATGAGCAGTTCTTC CASSVEGLAGNEQFF
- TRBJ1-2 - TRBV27 TGTGCCAGCAGTTTATATCCCTCAACAGTTAATGGCTACACCTTC CASSLYPSTVNGYTF
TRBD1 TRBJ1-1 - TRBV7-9 TGTGCCAGCAGCTTGCAGGGGGTGAACACTGAAGCTTTCTTT CASSLQGVNTEAFF
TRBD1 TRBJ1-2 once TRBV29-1 TGCAGCGTGTGGGGACAGGCAACCTATGGCTACACCTTC CSVWGQATYGYTF
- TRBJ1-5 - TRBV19 TGTGCCAGCAGACCCGTCAGGGATCAGCCCCAGCATTTT CASRPVRDQPQHF
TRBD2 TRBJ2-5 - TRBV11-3 TGTGCCAGCAGCTTGACTAGCGGCCAAGAGACCCAGTACTTC CASSLTSGQETQYF
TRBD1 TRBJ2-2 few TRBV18 TGTGCCAGCTCACCAGGGACAGGGAACACCGGGGAGCTGTTTTTT CASSPGTGNTGELFF
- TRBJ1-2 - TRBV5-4 TGTGCCAGCAGCTTGGACAGGCTCGTTGTCACCTTC CASSLDRLVVTF
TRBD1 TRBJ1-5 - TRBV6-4 TGTGCCAGCAGACAGGGGGATAGCAATCAGCCCCAGCATTTT CASRQGDSNQPQHF
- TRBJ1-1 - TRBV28 TGTGCCAGCTCAAAATGGAACACTGAAGCTTTCTTT CASSKWNTEAFF
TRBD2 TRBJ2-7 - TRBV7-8 TGTGCCAGCAGCCCTCTGGGACTAGATGCCCGCGAGCAGTACTTC CASSPLGLDAREQYF
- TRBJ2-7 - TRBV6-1 TGTGCCAGCAGTGAAAGCGTATACGAGCAGTACTTC CASSESVYEQYF
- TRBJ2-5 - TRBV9 TGTGCCAGCAGCCGCACTGAGACCCAGTACTTC CASSRTETQYF
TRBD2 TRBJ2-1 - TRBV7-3 TGTGCCAGCAGCCCCCGGACTAGCGGGAGGGAGAATGAGCAGTTCTTC CASSPRTSGRENEQFF
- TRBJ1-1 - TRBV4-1 TGCGCCAGCAGCCAAGATAGGGGCAGGATTCCCACTGAAGCTTTCTTT CASSQDRGRIPTEAFF
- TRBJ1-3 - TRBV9 TGTGCCAGCAGCGTACAGGCATCTGGAAACACCATATATTTT CASSVQASGNTIYF
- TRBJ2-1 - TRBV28 TGTGCCAGCTCATTAGCCTCGAGTTACAATGAGCAGTTCTTC CASSLASSYNEQFF
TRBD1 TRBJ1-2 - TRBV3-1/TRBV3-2 TGTGCCAGCAGCCAAGAGCGCTTGGGACAGCGACGCGGCTACACCTTC CASSQERLGQRRGYTF
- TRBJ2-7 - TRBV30 TGTGCCTGGGCCGGGGTTGGCGTCTCCTACGAGCAGTACTTC CAWAGVGVSYEQYF
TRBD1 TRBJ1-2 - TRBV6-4 TGTGCCAGCAATCCGGGACAGGGTTGGGGCTACACCTTC CASNPGQGWGYTF
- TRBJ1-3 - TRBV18 TGTGCCAGCTCACCACCGTCGGGAAACACCATATATTTT CASSPPSGNTIYF
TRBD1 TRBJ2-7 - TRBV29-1 TGCAGCGTGGGGACCGGGACAGGGGGCTACGAGCAGTACTTC CSVGTGTGGYEQYF
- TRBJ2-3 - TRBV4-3 TGCGCCAGCAGCCAAGATCCCTGGGGGGTGGCGCAGTATTTT CASSQDPWGVAQYF